This is a list of T cell receptor beta chains from one sample in a study of T cell changes during pregnancy in multiple sclerosis. Assay used: immunoSEQ multiplex PCR; TCRdb lists only in-frame clones, some missing. The sample lists about 75,000 clones, about 89% occurring once. The material was CD4+ T cells from peripheral blood mononuclear cells, obtained before pregnancy. These receptors were collected from a female donor with multiple sclerosis, enrolled in a pregnancy study. CDR3s include the opening cysteine and the closing phenylalanine or tryptophan. D genes are given only for firm matches. The size field is filled for only some rows; it gives once, few, many or a size class.

V gene	clone size	J gene	D gene	CDR3 DNA	CDR3 protein
TRBV14	.	TRBJ1-2	TRBD1	TGTGCCAGCAGCCCAAAAACACAGGGGGCGCGTTATGGCTACACCTTC	CASSPKTQGARYGYTF
TRBV11-3	.	TRBJ1-1	.	TGTGCCAGCACAGGGTTTCGGGACACTGAAGCTTTCTTT	CASTGFRDTEAFF
TRBV7-6	.	TRBJ2-5	.	TGTGCCAGCAGCTTATACGAAGGAGCTAAAGAGACCCAGTACTTC	CASSLYEGAKETQYF
TRBV6-4	.	TRBJ2-1	TRBD2	TGTGCCAGGTTGCGGGAGGGCCGTGATGAGCAGTTCTTC	CARLREGRDEQFF
TRBV27	.	TRBJ2-7	.	TGTGCCAGCAGTTTATACACAGGGATCTACGAGCAGTACTTC	CASSLYTGIYEQYF
TRBV18	.	TRBJ2-3	TRBD1	TGTGCCAGCTCACCGACAGGGAGCACAGATACGCAGTATTTT	CASSPTGSTDTQYF
TRBV27	.	TRBJ1-6	.	TGTGCCAGCAGTTTAGTGGGGAAACAGGGTATCGGTTCACCCCTCCACTTT	CASSLVGKQGIGSPLHF
TRBV10-3	few	TRBJ1-1	.	TGTGCCATCAGTGAGTACCAGGGTGGGAACACTGAAGCTTTCTTT	CAISEYQGGNTEAFF
TRBV7-2	once	TRBJ1-1	.	TGTGCCAGCAGCTTAGGGACAGCTACTTACACTGAAGCTTTCTTT	CASSLGTATYTEAFF
TRBV19	.	TRBJ2-1	.	TGTGCCAGTGCGGGGCCAGGGTACAATGAGCAGTTCTTC	CASAGPGYNEQFF
TRBV5-1	.	TRBJ1-2	.	TGCGCCAGCAGCTTGGTCCCTCTAACAGGGTTCGGGGACTATGGCTACACCTTC	CASSLVPLTGFGDYGYTF
TRBV11-1	once	TRBJ1-2	.	TGTGCCAGCAGCTTAGAAACACGGGGAGGCTACACCTTC	CASSLETRGGYTF
TRBV29-1	once	TRBJ1-5	.	TGCAGCGTTGGAGCTAGCAATCAGCCCCAGCATTTT	CSVGASNQPQHF
TRBV13	.	TRBJ1-2	TRBD1	TGTGCCAGCAGCCCAGGACAGGCCAACTATGGCTACACCTTC	CASSPGQANYGYTF
TRBV7-2	.	TRBJ1-1	.	TGTGCCAGCAGCTTAGTAGCGAGAGGCCGGAACACTGAAGCTTTCTTT	CASSLVARGRNTEAFF
TRBV27	once	TRBJ2-3	.	TGTGCCAGCAGTTTGGCCATAGGGGGTTTAACGCAGTATTTT	CASSLAIGGLTQYF
TRBV7-9	.	TRBJ1-5	TRBD1	TGTGCCAGCAGCTTAGGGACAGGCCCGAATCAGCCCCAGCATTTT	CASSLGTGPNQPQHF
TRBV7-2	.	TRBJ2-1	TRBD2	TGTGCCAGCAGCGCAGCGGGGGGGCGCAATGAGCAGTTCTTC	CASSAAGGRNEQFF
TRBV5-1	.	TRBJ2-7	TRBD2	TGCGCCAGCAGCTTGGGGACTAGCCGGGCGTCCTACGAGCAGTACTTC	CASSLGTSRASYEQYF
TRBV19	.	TRBJ1-5	.	TGTGCCAGTAGTTCGGTCGGGGGGTTGAGGAGCAATCAGCCCCAGCATTTT	CASSSVGGLRSNQPQHF
TRBV2	.	TRBJ1-5	TRBD1	TGTGCCAGCAGTGGACAGGGGAGCAATCAGCCCCAGCATTTT	CASSGQGSNQPQHF
TRBV15	once	TRBJ1-2	TRBD1	TGTGCCACCAGCAGGGGGACAGGGAATAACTATGGCTACACCTTC	CATSRGTGNNYGYTF
TRBV27	.	TRBJ1-2	.	TGTGCCAGCAGACGCAAGGGGGTCGATGGCTACACCTTC	CASRRKGVDGYTF
TRBV6-1	.	TRBJ2-5	TRBD1	TGTGCCAGCAGTGGGGCCGGGACAGGGAGAGAGACCCAGTACTTC	CASSGAGTGRETQYF
TRBV7-8	.	TRBJ1-2	.	TGTGCCAGCAGTCGACATTCCTATGGCTACACCTTC	CASSRHSYGYTF
TRBV7-9	.	TRBJ2-1	.	TGTGCCAGCAGCTTAGTCCGGACATCCTACAATGAGCAGTTCTTC	CASSLVRTSYNEQFF
TRBV27	once	TRBJ2-3	TRBD2	TGTGCCAGCAGTCTTACTAGCGGGAGAACAGATACGCAGTATTTT	CASSLTSGRTDTQYF
TRBV4-1	.	TRBJ1-5	TRBD1	TGCGCCAGCAGGGGTCCCGGGACAGGTCGGGTGGATGACAATCAGCCCCAGCATTTT	CASRGPGTGRVDDNQPQHF
TRBV5-4	.	TRBJ1-1	TRBD1	TGTGCCAGCAGCGCCGGACAGGGGGCGAACACTGAAGCTTTCTTT	CASSAGQGANTEAFF
TRBV18	.	TRBJ1-5	.	TGTGCCAGCTCACCGATGAGGGTGAATCAGCCCCAGCATTTT	CASSPMRVNQPQHF
TRBV7-8	.	TRBJ2-3	TRBD2	TGTGCCAGCAGCTCGGGGAGGACTAGCGGGGTGGAGGATACGCAGTATTTT	CASSSGRTSGVEDTQYF
TRBV7-2	.	TRBJ2-1	TRBD1	TGTGCCAGCAGCCGGGACAGGAGCTCCTACAATGAGCAGTTCTTC	CASSRDRSSYNEQFF
TRBV10-3	.	TRBJ2-3	TRBD2	TGTGCCATCAAGGCTAGCGGGGTGGATACGCAGTATTTT	CAIKASGVDTQYF
TRBV7-6	.	TRBJ2-5	.	TGTGCCAGCAGCCCGAAGCACAGGGTTGGGGATCAAGGAACCCAGTACTTC	CASSPKHRVGDQGTQYF
TRBV11-2	.	TRBJ1-6	.	TGTGCCAGCAGCTTAGGGCGTGGCAGGGCTAATTCACCCCTCCACTTT	CASSLGRGRANSPLHF
TRBV27	.	TRBJ2-5	.	TGTGCCAGCAGTTTAGGGGCAGGGGTTGGGGAGACCCAGTACTTC	CASSLGAGVGETQYF
TRBV5-1	.	TRBJ1-2	TRBD1	TGCGCCAGCAGCTGGACAGGGGGCGCACGCTATGGCTACACCTTC	CASSWTGGARYGYTF
TRBV4-1	once	TRBJ1-4	TRBD1	TGCGCCAGCAGCCCCTTGCGACAGGGAGGTGAAAAACTGTTTTTT	CASSPLRQGGEKLFF
TRBV5-6	.	TRBJ2-6	.	TGTGCCAGCAGCTTTCGGTCTGGGGCCAACGTCCTGACTTTC	CASSFRSGANVLTF
TRBV7-7	.	TRBJ2-2	.	TGTGCCAGCAGCTTAAGCAACACCGGGGAGCTGTTTTTT	CASSLSNTGELFF
TRBV30	.	TRBJ2-5	.	TGTGCCTGGAGTCAGGGTAGGGCAGAGACCCAGTACTTC	CAWSQGRAETQYF
TRBV27	.	TRBJ2-7	TRBD1	TGTGCCAGCAGGAGGGACAGGGGTTACGAGCAGTACTTC	CASRRDRGYEQYF
TRBV5-4	.	TRBJ1-6	.	TGTGCCAGCAGCTGGCGCCGGGACAACTCACCCCTCCACTTT	CASSWRRDNSPLHF
TRBV7-2	.	TRBJ2-4	.	TGTGCCAGCAGCTTAGGTACGGGTTCAGCCAAAAACATTCAGTACTTC	CASSLGTGSAKNIQYF
TRBV20-1	.	TRBJ2-3	TRBD2	TGTAGCGGGGGGGCCGGAGATACGCAGTATTTT	CSGGAGDTQYF
TRBV5-1	.	TRBJ1-2	.	TGCGCCAGCACCAGGGAAGGGGGTGGCTATGGCTACACCTTC	CASTREGGGYGYTF
TRBV7-9	.	TRBJ1-2	.	TGTGCCAGCAGCTTGGACAACCTCTATGGCTACACCTTC	CASSLDNLYGYTF
TRBV30	.	TRBJ2-1	TRBD2	TGTGCCTGGTCCTATGCGGGGGGCTATGAGCAGTTCTTC	CAWSYAGGYEQFF
TRBV2	.	TRBJ1-6	.	TGTGCCAGCAGTGAAGAGGGGCTTATGGGTTCACCCCTCCACTTT	CASSEEGLMGSPLHF
TRBV6-5	.	TRBJ2-7	.	TGTGCCAGCAGCCCCATGGCCGCTTACGAGCAGTACTTC	CASSPMAAYEQYF
TRBV6-5	.	TRBJ1-1	.	TGTGCCAGCATCGACCATGAGGGCACTGAAGCTTTCTTT	CASIDHEGTEAFF
TRBV6-5	.	TRBJ1-2	.	TGTGCCAGCAGTTACTCCACAGCTAACTATGGCTACACCTTC	CASSYSTANYGYTF
TRBV9	.	TRBJ1-2	TRBD1	TGTGCCAGCAGCGTAACAGGGGGCGACTATGGCTACACCTTC	CASSVTGGDYGYTF
TRBV9	.	TRBJ2-1	TRBD2	TGTGCCAGCAGCGAAAGAGCGGGAGTTCGGTACAATGAGCAGTTCTTC	CASSERAGVRYNEQFF
TRBV6-5	.	TRBJ1-5	.	TGTGCCAGCAGTTACTCGGGGGGAAGCAATCAGCCCCAGCATTTT	CASSYSGGSNQPQHF